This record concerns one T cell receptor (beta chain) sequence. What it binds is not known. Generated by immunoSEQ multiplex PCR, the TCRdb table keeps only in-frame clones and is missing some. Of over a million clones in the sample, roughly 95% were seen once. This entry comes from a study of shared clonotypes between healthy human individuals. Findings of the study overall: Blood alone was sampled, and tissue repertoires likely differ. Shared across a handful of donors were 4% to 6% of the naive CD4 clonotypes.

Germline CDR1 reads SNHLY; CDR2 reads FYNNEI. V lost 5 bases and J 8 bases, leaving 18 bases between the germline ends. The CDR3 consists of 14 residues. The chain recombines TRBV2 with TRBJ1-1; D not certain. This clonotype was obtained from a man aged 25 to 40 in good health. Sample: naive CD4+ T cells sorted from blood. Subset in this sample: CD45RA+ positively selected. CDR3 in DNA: TGTGCCAGCAGTCCCAGGTCGGGGAATCAAGAAGCTTTCTTT. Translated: CASSPRSGNQEAFF.